Listed below are T cell receptor beta chains from one sample, sequenced in a study of T cell responses to AZD1222 COVID-19 vaccine. The method was immunoSEQ multiplex PCR; TCRdb's version includes in-frame clones alone and lacks a portion of them. The data show over 130,000 clones, 94% seen once. The sequencing here drew on peripheral blood, taken on day 0 of AZD1222 vaccination. These receptors all come from an adult in good health. CDR3s include the opening cysteine and the closing phenylalanine or tryptophan. A D gene is named only where the DNA matches it firmly. Clone size is given for some rows only: seen once, a few or many times, or a class if the clone is expanded.

>TRBD1|TRBJ1-4|TRBV18|once
CATGTGDEKLFF
TGTGCCACCGGGACAGGGGACGAAAAACTGTTTTTT
>.|TRBJ2-6|TRBV7-9|.
CASSSWSSGANVLTF
TGTGCCAGCAGCTCCTGGAGCTCTGGGGCCAACGTCCTGACTTTC
>TRBD1|TRBJ2-3|TRBV5-1|.
CASSLGIGRGPGTDTQYF
TGCGCCAGCAGCTTGGGCATTGGCAGGGGGCCCGGCACAGATACGCAGTATTTT
>TRBD1|TRBJ2-5|TRBV5-1|.
CASKQGEETQYF
TGCGCCAGCAAGCAGGGGGAAGAGACCCAGTACTTC
>.|TRBJ2-1|TRBV3-1/TRBV3-2|.
CASSPDRKSYNEQFF
TGTGCCAGCAGTCCAGACAGGAAATCCTACAATGAGCAGTTCTTC
>TRBD1|TRBJ1-2|TRBV10-3|once
CAISELFGGTGGQASYGYTF
TGTGCCATCAGTGAATTGTTTGGCGGGACAGGGGGTCAAGCCTCCTATGGCTACACCTTC
>.|TRBJ2-5|TRBV9|.
CASSDNPGEVSSETQYF
TGTGCCAGCAGCGATAATCCGGGAGAGGTCTCATCGGAGACCCAGTACTTC
>TRBD2|TRBJ2-5|TRBV19|.
CASSIGGGIQETQYF
TGTGCCAGTAGTATTGGCGGGGGTATCCAAGAGACCCAGTACTTC
>.|TRBJ1-1|TRBV19|.
CASSFEMNTEAFF
TGTGCCAGTAGTTTCGAAATGAACACTGAAGCTTTCTTT
>.|TRBJ1-1|TRBV11-2|.
CASSLALTEAFF
TGTGCCAGCAGCTTAGCGCTCACTGAAGCTTTCTTT
>.|TRBJ1-5|TRBV6-5|.
CASSYPQGSNQPQHF
TGTGCCAGCAGTTATCCGCAGGGAAGCAATCAGCCCCAGCATTTT
>.|TRBJ1-6|TRBV28|.
CASSSSGGANSPLHF
TGTGCCAGCAGTTCCTCCGGGGGAGCTAATTCACCCCTCCACTTT
>TRBD2|TRBJ2-1|TRBV4-3|.
CASSQWTSGSANEQFF
TGCGCCAGCAGCCAATGGACTAGCGGGAGTGCAAATGAGCAGTTCTTC
>TRBD2|TRBJ2-1|TRBV10-2|.
CASSVYGTSYNEQFF
TGCGCCAGCAGTGTGTACGGGACTAGCTACAATGAGCAGTTCTTC
>.|TRBJ1-1|TRBV4-1|.
CASSQVWGADTEAFF
TGCGCCAGCAGCCAAGTGTGGGGGGCGGACACTGAAGCTTTCTTT
>TRBD2|TRBJ2-1|TRBV10-3|.
CAITNRLAGGLNEQFF
TGTGCCATCACCAACAGACTAGCGGGAGGTCTTAATGAGCAGTTCTTC
>.|TRBJ2-2|TRBV5-1|.
CASALRDHTGELFF
TGCGCCAGCGCCCTTAGGGACCACACCGGGGAGCTGTTTTTT
>TRBD1|TRBJ1-1|TRBV18|.
CASSGDRNTEAFF
TGTGCCAGCTCAGGGGACAGGAACACTGAAGCTTTCTTT
>.|TRBJ1-2|TRBV12-3/TRBV12-4|.
CASSYGPGDGYTF
TGTGCCAGCAGTTACGGGCCAGGGGATGGCTACACCTTC
>.|TRBJ1-3|TRBV7-9|.
CASSPSGGAGNTIYF
TGTGCCAGCAGCCCAAGCGGGGGAGCTGGAAACACCATATATTTT
>.|TRBJ1-2|TRBV12-3/TRBV12-4|.
CASSPWDGGYTF
TGTGCCAGCAGTCCCTGGGACGGAGGCTACACCTTC
>TRBD2|TRBJ2-3|TRBV5-1|.
CASRSGRGTDTQYF
TGCGCCAGCCGAAGCGGGAGGGGCACAGATACGCAGTATTTT
>.|TRBJ1-5|TRBV6-2/TRBV6-3|.
CASSLVSGNQPQHF
TGTGCCAGCAGTTTGGTTTCAGGCAATCAGCCCCAGCATTTT
>.|TRBJ1-4|TRBV3-1/TRBV3-2|.
CASSQGTYNEKLFF
TGTGCCAGCAGCCAGGGGACATACAACGAAAAACTGTTTTTT
>.|TRBJ1-1|TRBV6-5|.
CASARGGTEAFF
TGTGCCAGCGCACGGGGAGGCACTGAAGCTTTCTTT
>.|TRBJ1-5|TRBV5-1|.
CASKQLGTGGTNQPQHF
TGCGCCAGCAAGCAGCTTGGAACCGGGGGGACCAATCAGCCCCAGCATTTT
>.|TRBJ1-1|TRBV19|.
CASSLNTEAFF
TGTGCCAGTAGCCTCAACACTGAAGCTTTCTTT
>TRBD2|TRBJ2-2|TRBV5-4|.
CASSVAGNRGTGELFF
TGTGCCAGCAGCGTAGCGGGAAATAGGGGCACCGGGGAGCTGTTTTTT
>.|TRBJ2-5|TRBV2|.
CASSEAQQQTQYF
TGTGCCAGCAGTGAAGCTCAGCAACAGACCCAGTACTTC
>.|TRBJ1-2|TRBV2|.
CASIDMIGANYGYTF
TGTGCCAGCATTGACATGATAGGAGCTAACTATGGCTACACCTTC
>.|TRBJ2-2|TRBV7-6|once
CASSLAYGTGELFF
TGTGCCAGCAGCTTAGCGTACGGCACCGGGGAGCTGTTTTTT
>TRBD2|TRBJ2-2|TRBV5-6|.
CASSLTTSGRELFF
TGTGCCAGCAGCCTCACTACTAGCGGGCGAGAGCTGTTTTTT
>.|TRBJ2-4|TRBV18|.
CASSHPQPPPKNIQYF
TGTGCCAGCTCACATCCTCAGCCTCCCCCCAAAAACATTCAGTACTTC